The TCR beta chain described here comes from a study of blood T cells in healthy people across ages. They isolated at least 7 million PBMCs from each sample. Sample-barcoded 5' priming and a J-beta primer mix drove a second PCR of roughly 7 to 11 cycles. TCRdb re-analysed the 5' RACE reads in MiXCR, keeping a single row per CDR3 protein. The sample has some 730,000 distinct CDR3 sequences; 20% to 25% are singletons. CDR1 is SGHTA and CDR2 is FQGNSA in the germline V gene. Trimming removed 1 base from V and 2 bases from J, with 14 bases in between. CDR3 length equals 16 residues. The chain uses TRBV7-2 and TRBJ2-5; perhaps TRBD2 as D (6 bases). Sequenced material: blood. The TCR comes from a man between 65 and 85 years old in good health. CDR3 nucleotide sequence: TGTGCCAGCAGCTTAGGATCGGGAGCTGGGCAAGAGACCCAGTACTTC. This gives the protein CASSLGSGAGQETQYF.